The T cell receptor beta chain under discussion was sequenced for a study of blood T cell repertoires in COVID-19. This clone appeared once. The method was immunoSEQ multiplex PCR; TCRdb's version includes in-frame clones alone and lacks a portion of them. This table has some 160,000 clones, 84% appearing once. The V gene's germline CDR1 is LNHDA and CDR2 SQIVND (reference sequence). This CDR3 contains 14 residues. V gave up 5 bases and J gave up 6 bases, with 14 bases separating them. The chain is built from TRBV19 and TRBJ2-1; tentative D call: TRBD1 (5 bases). The TCR comes from a woman aged 50 to 65 who had recovered from COVID-19. The material sequenced was PBMCs or T cells enriched from blood (not recorded which). The CDR3 here is CASSPKTASNEQFF. DNA of the CDR3: TGTGCCAGTAGTCCCAAGACAGCAAGCAATGAGCAGTTCTTC.